Shown below are 17 T cell receptor beta chains from a single sample sequenced in a study of cytomegalovirus exposure and HLA in healthy donors. PCR involved 60 Vbeta and 13 Jbeta primers. Sequencing used immunoSEQ multiplex PCR; TCRdb keeps in-frame clones, though not all of them. There are 150,000 or so clones in the sample; 74% occur only once, and 2.1% lies in the top ten. The source material was PBMCs. The source is a man younger than 40 in good health and CMV-seronegative.

This CDR3 reads CASSGGGGEETQYF. For the CDR3, the DNA is TGTGCCAGCAGTGGCGGGGGGGGAGAAGAGACCCAGTACTTC. The genes are TRBV6-1 and TRBJ2-5, with TRBD2 matching 9 bases. Looked up from germline, CDR1 is MNHNS and CDR2 is SASEGT. The CDR3 length is 14 residues. Trimming at V came to 4 bases and at J to 3 bases, leaving 3 bases not matched to a gene.

The genes are TRBV21-1 and TRBJ1-5. TRBV21-1 is labeled a pseudogene. This CDR3 region has 12 residues. CDR3 DNA sequence: TGTGCCACCAGACGGTGCAATCAGCCCCAGCATTTT. Translating it yields CATRRCNQPQHF.

Only a few counts were recorded for this clone. The chain combines TRBV19 with TRBJ2-5; TRBD1 is a possible D gene (7 bases). V lost 0 bases and J lost 0, with 8 bases in between. Germline-derived CDR1 and CDR2 are LNHDA and SQIVND (reference sequence). The CDR3 covers 15 residues. The CDR3 DNA sequence: TGTGCCAGTAGTATAGACAGGGGGGACCAAGAGACCCAGTACTTC. This codes for CASSIDRGDQETQYF.

This chain uses TRBV27 with TRBJ2-7, with TRBD2 as a possible D gene (5 bases). Per germline, CDR1 MNHEY and CDR2 SMNVEV (reference sequence). This CDR3 comprises 13 residues. Trimming removed 2 bases from V and 3 bases from J, with 8 bases in between. The CDR3 reads CASSLGRFYEQYF. As DNA, the CDR3 is TGTGCCAGCAGTTTAGGGAGATTCTACGAGCAGTACTTC.

The gene calls are TRBV6-5 and TRBJ2-5; 10 positions agree with TRBD1. Matching the DNA end better, TRBJ2-7 makes the J call doubtful. CDR3 size: 14 residues. Germline V gives CDR1 MNHEY, CDR2 SVGAGI. Here the CDR3 reads CASGIRDRGYEQYF. In DNA form, the CDR3 reads TGTGCCAGCGGGATTCGGGACAGGGGCTACGAGCAGTACTTC.

The J gene is TRBJ2-7, the V gene TRBV7-9, with TRBD1 matching over 7 bases. This CDR3 has 15 residues. Looked up from germline, CDR1 is SEHNR and CDR2 is FQNEAQ (reference sequence). With 5 bases clipped from V and 4 bases from J, the junction kept 11 bases outside the gene matches. The chain's CDR3 is CASSRARDRPYEQYF. The CDR3, as DNA: TGTGCCAGCAGCCGGGCACGGGACAGACCTTACGAGCAGTACTTC.

This chain links TRBV13 with TRBJ2-5, with D perhaps matching TRBD1 (7 bases). This CDR3 is 12 amino acids long. The V end was cut by 5 bases, the J end by 11 bases, with 15 bases between. Germline lookup yields CDR1 PRHDT and CDR2 FYEKMQ (reference sequence). DNA for the CDR3: TGTGCCAGCAGCACAGGGGTCCGGGAGCAGTACTTC. Protein product: CASSTGVREQYF.

The count of this clone is one. The V gene is TRBV5-1, the J gene TRBJ2-7, with D maybe TRBD2 (5 bases). This CDR3 spans 13 amino acids. Germline-derived CDR1 and CDR2 are SGHRS and YFSETQ. V lost 4 bases and J 4 bases, leaving 12 bases between the germline ends. The CDR3 DNA reads as TGCGCCAGCAGCCCCGGACCGGGGTACGAGCAGTACTTC. This translates into CASSPGPGYEQYF.

The chain combines TRBV4-1 with TRBJ2-3; 7 bases fit TRBD2. The CDR3 loop spans 14 amino acids. Germline V CDR1 and CDR2: MGHRA, YSYEKL. V dropped 2 bases and J dropped 5; count of bases not matched to a gene: 4. The CDR3 DNA sequence: TGCGCCAGCAGCCAAACGGCGGGGGAAGATACGCAGTATTTT. Its translation: CASSQTAGEDTQYF.

V is TRBV6-1 and J is TRBJ2-3; 9 positions agree with TRBD2. The CDR3 runs 16 residues. V dropped 3 bases and J dropped 4; count of bases not matched to a gene: 8. The V gene's germline CDR1 is MNHNS and CDR2 SASEGT. The CDR3 DNA reads TGTGCCAGCAGTGATCCAGCTAGCGGGGTCCCAGATACGCAGTATTTT. Protein: CASSDPASGVPDTQYF.

For the CDR3, the DNA is TGCGCCAGCAGCCCGAACCCGGGACAGGGTCCAACCGGGGAGCTGTTTTTT. Translated, it gives CASSPNPGQGPTGELFF. The chain combines TRBV5-1 with TRBJ2-2, with TRBD1 matching over 9 bases. Germline loops: CDR1 SGHRS, CDR2 YFSETQ. The CDR3 contains 17 residues. Trimming at V came to 4 bases and at J to 5 bases, leaving 12 bases not matched to a gene. Supplemented by reference TRBV5-1 and TRBJ2-2, the full variable domain reads KAGVTQTPRYLIKTRGQQVTLSCSPISGHRSVSWYQQTPGQGLQFLFEYFSETQRNKGNFPGRFSGRQFSNSRSEMNVSTLELGDSALYLCASSPNPGQGPTGELFFGEGSRLTVL.

This clone turned up a few times. This chain uses TRBV7-6 with TRBJ2-5, with 12 nucleotides matching TRBD2. V dropped 4 bases and J dropped 2; count of bases not matched to a gene: 8. CDR1 is SGHVS, CDR2 FNYEAQ, per germline. The CDR3 is 17 residues long. In DNA form, the CDR3 reads TGTGCCAGCAGCTCCGGACTAGCGGGAAGGACGCAAGAGACCCAGTACTTC. Translation: CASSSGLAGRTQETQYF. The entire variable domain, with the rest obtained from reference TRBV7-6 and TRBJ2-5, is as follows: GAGVSQSPRYKVTKRGQDVALRCDPISGHVSLYWYRQALGQGPEFLTYFNYEAQQDKSGLPNDRFSAERPEGSISTLTIQRTEQRDSAMYRCASSSGLAGRTQETQYFGPGTRLLVL.

This sequence joins TRBV28 and TRBJ1-2; 10 nucleotides line up with TRBD1. Looked up from germline, CDR1 is MDHEN and CDR2 is SYDVKM. The junction had 7 bases not matched to a gene; V was cut back by 5 bases and J by 4 bases. This CDR3 comprises 15 residues. The CDR3: CASSAPGQGPYGYTF. The DNA for the CDR3 is TGTGCCAGCAGTGCCCCGGGACAGGGGCCCTATGGCTACACCTTC.

This chain links TRBV6-1 with TRBJ1-5; TRBD1 aligns across 9 bases. The J segment lost 4 bases and the V segment lost 6 bases, leaving 7 bases of the junction unmatched. The CDR3 consists of 15 residues. Per germline, CDR1 MNHNS and CDR2 SASEGT. The CDR3 sequence: CASRTGTGKNQPQHF. The CDR3 DNA is TGTGCCAGCAGAACCGGGACAGGGAAAAATCAGCCCCAGCATTTT.

The V and J genes are TRBV30 and TRBJ2-7; 10 bases are a match to TRBD1. The CDR3 spans 14 residues. Germline assignment: CDR1 GTSNPN and CDR2 SVGIG (reference sequence). V was clipped by 4 bases and J by 1 base; unmatched bases: 4. The CDR3 spells CAWTPGQGSYEQYF. As DNA, the CDR3 is TGTGCCTGGACCCCGGGACAGGGGTCCTACGAGCAGTACTTC.

The chain joins TRBV5-6 to TRBJ2-5, with a tentative D call TRBD1 (5 bases). The germline V gene encodes CDR1 SGHDT and CDR2 YYEEEE. With 1 base removed from V and 5 bases from J, the gap between germline ends came to 12 bases. CDR3 length equals 14 residues. CDR3 nucleotide sequence: TGTGCCAGCAGCTTGACAGGCGCTTCGGAGACCCAGTACTTC. It translates to CASSLTGASETQYF.

The chain uses TRBV9 and TRBJ1-1; D gene uncertain. Trimming took off 4 bases at V and 1 base at J, with 11 bases between the two ends. The germline V gene has CDR1 SGDLS and CDR2 YYNGEE. The CDR3 is made up of 14 amino acids. CDR3 residues: CASSSQPQNTEAFF. The CDR3 coding sequence is TGTGCCAGCAGCTCACAGCCTCAGAACACTGAAGCTTTCTTT.